This T cell receptor beta chain was sequenced during a study of tumor and adjacent non-tumor tissue in lung cancer. Across the study: Stage I to III disease affected over nine men and a handful of women aged about 31 to 80.

The V end lost 10 bases, the J end lost 8 bases, and 23 bases lay between the germline ends. Germline loops: CDR1 MDHEN, CDR2 SYDVKM. The CDR3 totals 14 residues. No cell sorting was done before RNA was extracted from the tissue. Distant lung tissue was collected more than 3 cm away from the tumor edge. TCRbeta libraries were built with three rounds of nested PCR, modified from ARM-PCR. One entry per CDR3 protein, called by TCRdb with MiXCR from the multiplex PCR reads. The table records around 100,000 distinct CDR3 sequences, over 55% of them present only once. The origin of this receptor is a young man with non-small cell lung cancer. J is TRBJ1-2 and V is TRBV28; perhaps TRBD1 as D (5 bases). Sequenced sample: distant non-tumor lung tissue. The DNA of the CDR3 is TGTGCCAACACCCTCGGGACCGGCCTTAAGGGCTACACCTTC. This gives the protein CANTLGTGLKGYTF.